The next 10 T cell receptor beta chains were all read from a single sample in a study of cytomegalovirus exposure and HLA in healthy donors. Produced via immunoSEQ multiplex PCR; TCRdb's table is partial and in-frame only. The sample carries roughly 130,000 clones, roughly 90% recorded once. Sequencing was performed on PBMCs. These receptors were collected from a young man in good health and CMV-seronegative.

In this sample, this clone turned up once. The V call is TRBV2, the J call TRBJ1-1; TRBD1 aligns across 8 bases. The CDR3 has 13 amino acids. With V trimmed by 3 bases and J by 8 bases, 5 bases remained unmatched. CDR1 SNHLY and CDR2 FYNNEI come from the germline V gene. Here the CDR3 DNA reads TGTGCCAGCAGTGAGAGGACAGGGCGAGAAGCTTTCTTT. It codes for CASSERTGREAFF.

The genes are TRBV5-4 and TRBJ2-1, with D possibly TRBD2 on 5 matching bases. V shed 0 bases and J shed 10 bases, with 5 bases lying between them. This CDR3 contains 11 residues. Germline CDR1 reads SGHNT; CDR2 reads YYREEE (reference sequence). The CDR3 sequence: CASSLGGEQFF. The CDR3, as DNA: TGTGCCAGCAGCTTGGGAGGGGAGCAGTTCTTC.

The chain recombines TRBV27 with TRBJ1-5, with a possible D match to TRBD1 (5 bases). This CDR3 spans 12 amino acids. The germline gives CDR1 MNHEY, CDR2 SMNVEV (reference sequence). V was cut by 6 bases and J by 6 bases, with 9 bases left in between. DNA of the CDR3: TGTGCCAGCAGGCGGGGGGGTCAGCCCCAGCATTTT. Amino acid sequence: CASRRGGQPQHF.

Only one count was recorded for this clone. This chain uses TRBV19 with TRBJ2-7, with 12 bases lining up with TRBD1. Germline V gene lookup returns CDR1 LNHDA and CDR2 SQIVND (reference sequence). The CDR3 totals 15 residues. V was pared by 3 bases and J by 5 bases, with 5 bases of the junction left unmatched. The CDR3 coding sequence is TGTGCCAGTAGTATCGGAGGGACAGGGGGCAACGAGCAGTACTTC. Translation: CASSIGGTGGNEQYF.

V usage is TRBV6-5 and J usage is TRBJ2-3; 9 bases align to TRBD1. V lost 6 bases, J lost 6 bases, and 10 bases stayed unmatched. The germline gives CDR1 MNHEY, CDR2 SVGAGI. The CDR3 length is 15 residues. The CDR3 spells CASRPGTGRPDTQYF. The CDR3 nucleotides are TGTGCCAGCAGACCCGGGACAGGGAGGCCTGATACGCAGTATTTT.

The rearrangement uses TRBV11-1 and TRBJ2-5; D might be TRBD1 (6 bases). The germline gives CDR1 SGHAT, CDR2 FQDESV (reference sequence). Deletions cut 5 bases from V and 4 bases from J, with 23 bases between. CDR3 length: 17 amino acids. The CDR3 here is CASSHGPGADLGETQYF. Written as DNA, the CDR3 is TGTGCCAGCAGCCACGGTCCAGGGGCGGACTTAGGAGAGACCCAGTACTTC.

The chain combines TRBV18 with TRBJ2-7, with a weak D call TRBD2 (5 bases). V lost 2 bases, J lost 2 bases, and 10 bases lay in between. This CDR3 is built from 14 residues. Looked up from germline, CDR1 is KGHSH and CDR2 is LQKENI. The CDR3 DNA is TGTGCCAGCTCACCAATCGAGGGCGCCTACGAGCAGTACTTC. Its protein is CASSPIEGAYEQYF.

This clone has more than one count but fewer than ten. The chain recombines TRBV6-1 with TRBJ1-5; D is undetermined. The CDR3 loop spans 13 amino acids. CDR1 and CDR2 (germline): MNHNS, SASEGT. V lost 5 bases and J lost 0, with 5 bases in between. The CDR3 DNA reads TGTGCCAGCAGTATAGATAGCAATCAGCCCCAGCATTTT. Its translation is CASSIDSNQPQHF.

This rearrangement joins TRBV5-4 to TRBJ1-4; tentatively, D is TRBD1 (6 bases). Trimming shortened V by 2 bases and J by 5 bases, and 16 bases separated the two germline ends. The CDR3 totals 16 residues. CDR1 and CDR2 (germline): SGHNT, YYREEE (reference sequence). CDR3 nucleotide sequence: TGTGCCAGCAGCTTCGGAGGAGAGGGGGGGAATGAAAAACTGTTTTTT. Its translation is CASSFGGEGGNEKLFF. The variable domain in full, completed from reference TRBV5-4 and TRBJ1-4, reads ETGVTQSPTHLIKTRGQQVTLRCSSQSGHNTVSWYQQALGQGPQFIFQYYREEENGRGNFPPRFSGLQFPNYSSELNVNALELDDSALYLCASSFGGEGGNEKLFFGSGTQLSVL.

This clone was counted between two and nine times. This chain connects TRBV6-5 to TRBJ1-6; no reliable D call. CDR1 and CDR2 from the germline V gene are MNHEY and SVGAGI. Trimming cost V 0 bases and J 6 bases, with 9 bases left between them. The CDR3 covers 15 residues. The chain's CDR3 is CASSYSRQTNSPLHF. CDR3 in DNA: TGTGCCAGCAGTTACTCGAGGCAGACTAATTCACCCCTCCACTTT.